The 5 T cell receptor beta chains presented below share a single source sample, sequenced in a study of cytomegalovirus exposure and HLA in healthy donors. Researchers ran the PCR with 60 Vbeta and 13 Jbeta primers. The data were produced by immunoSEQ multiplex PCR, yet TCRdb's version contains in-frame clones alone and is incomplete. In the table there are 110,000 to 150,000 clones, about 10% of which are singletons. The sample consisted of PBMCs. All receptors derive from a man in his fifties or sixties in good health and CMV-seronegative.

The sample holds a few counts of this clone. This chain uses TRBV4-2 with TRBJ2-2, with 12 bases fitting TRBD1. The CDR3 totals 16 residues. Germline V gene sequence: CDR1 LGHNA, CDR2 YNFKEQ. The ends lost 1 base at V and 9 bases at J; junction bases unmatched: 6. The CDR3 loop reads CASSQAGTGGYRELFF. CDR3 nucleotides: TGTGCCAGCAGCCAAGCCGGGACAGGGGGCTACAGGGAGCTGTTTTTT.

This clone occurred a few times. V usage is TRBV11-3 and J usage is TRBJ2-1; 12 bases fit TRBD1. Germline V gives CDR1 SGHNT, CDR2 YENEEA. Germline trimming cut 5 bases from V and 5 bases from J; bases unmatched to any gene: 10. CDR3 size: 17 residues. This chain's CDR3 is CASSPGGDRGRNNEQFF. CDR3 in DNA: TGTGCCAGCAGCCCCGGGGGGGACAGGGGGCGGAACAATGAGCAGTTCTTC.

The rearrangement uses TRBV6-4 and TRBJ2-3; the D gene is possibly TRBD2 (6 bases). This CDR3 region has 15 residues. Germline V gene lookup returns CDR1 MRHNA and CDR2 SNTAGT. Trimming pared 0 bases from V and 5 bases from J, leaving 12 bases between. The CDR3 sequence: CASSDSTGAGDTQYF. The DNA of the CDR3 is TGTGCCAGCAGTGACTCGACGGGAGCGGGAGATACGCAGTATTTT.

This rearrangement joins TRBV28 to TRBJ2-7; the D is unclear. With 5 bases removed from V and 3 bases from J, the gap between germline ends came to 11 bases. Germline V gene data show CDR1 as MDHEN and CDR2 as SYDVKM. The CDR3 extends over 13 amino acids. The CDR3 spells CASSPRDNYEQYF. CDR3 in DNA: TGTGCCAGCAGTCCCCGAGACAACTACGAGCAGTACTTC.

The chain joins TRBV19 to TRBJ2-7; the D gene is possibly TRBD2 (6 bases). The CDR3 is 15 amino acids. With 3 bases removed from V and 3 bases from J, the gap between germline ends came to 15 bases. The germline V gene has CDR1 LNHDA and CDR2 SQIVND (reference sequence). The DNA for the CDR3 is TGTGCCAGTAGTATCGGGCTAGCGCAAAACTACGAGCAGTACTTC. This sequence encodes CASSIGLAQNYEQYF.